The 2 T cell receptor beta chains listed next were all sequenced from one sample in a study of identical twins. TCRdb recomputed calls from the 5' RACE reads with MiXCR, one row per CDR3 protein. The table has some 660,000 distinct CDR3 sequences, around 8.6% seen once. The same data also contributed to another study, on yellow fever vaccine responses in identical twins.

The source material was PBMCs. The origin of the receptors is a woman aged 18-35 years in good health.

The chain combines TRBV5-5 with TRBJ2-7; 8 nucleotides align to TRBD2. The length of the CDR3 is 16 residues. Unmatched junction bases numbered 9, after V lost 2 bases and J lost 2 bases. The germline gives CDR1 SGHKS, CDR2 YYEKEE (reference sequence). The CDR3 protein is CASSFTAGGLPYEQYF. The CDR3 DNA is TGTGCCAGCAGCTTTACGGCGGGGGGACTACCCTACGAGCAGTACTTC.

This clonotype came up many times. V gene TRBV2 combines with J gene TRBJ2-7, with D perhaps TRBD1 (5 bases). This CDR3 is 14 amino acids long. CDR1 and CDR2 (germline): SNHLY, FYNNEI. V lost 3 bases to trimming and J lost 2 bases, with 11 bases between them. This chain's CDR3 is CASSEFQGAYEQYF. CDR3 DNA sequence: TGTGCCAGCAGTGAGTTTCAGGGCGCCTACGAGCAGTACTTC.